Following are 30 T cell receptor beta chains from one sample sequenced in a study of blood T cell repertoires in COVID-19. Sequencing used immunoSEQ multiplex PCR; TCRdb keeps in-frame clones, though not all of them. This table has about 270,000 clones, 80% to 90% appearing once. Source material: PBMCs or T cells enriched from blood (not recorded which). These receptors all stem from a woman between 18 and 29 years old who had recovered from COVID-19.

This chain uses TRBV29-1 with TRBJ2-4; D gene unclear. With 4 bases removed from V and 10 bases from J, the gap between germline ends came to 14 bases. Germline V gene lookup returns CDR1 SQVTM and CDR2 ANQGSEA. The CDR3 is 12 residues long. The CDR3 loop reads CSVGRSETIQYF. The CDR3 DNA reads as TGCAGCGTTGGAAGGTCGGAGACGATTCAGTACTTC. Full variable domain (missing parts from reference TRBV29-1 and TRBJ2-4): SAVISQKPSRDICQRGTSLTIQCQVDSQVTMMFWYRQQPGQSLTLIATANQGSEATYESGFVIDKFPISRPNLTFSTLTVSNMSPEDSSIYLCSVGRSETIQYFGAGTRLSVL.

The chain couples TRBV6-5 to TRBJ2-2; maybe TRBD2 (5 bases). There are 14 residues in the CDR3. Trimming removed 5 bases from V and 3 bases from J, with 10 bases in between. CDR1 is MNHEY, CDR2 SVGAGI, per germline. CDR3 sequence reads: CASSTDFYTGELFF. The CDR3 nucleotides are TGTGCCAGCAGTACGGACTTCTACACCGGGGAGCTGTTTTTT.

The rearrangement uses TRBV2 and TRBJ2-1; TRBD1 matches at 12 bases. Germline V gene data show CDR1 as SNHLY and CDR2 as FYNNEI. After removal of 9 bases from V and 7 bases from J, the junction contained 7 bases not matched to a gene. The CDR3 contains 14 residues. The CDR3 reads CASVPGQGANEQFF. CDR3 DNA sequence: TGTGCCAGTGTACCGGGACAGGGGGCAAATGAGCAGTTCTTC.

The chain joins TRBV28 to TRBJ1-2; D unclear. The CDR3 sequence is 12 residues long. The germline V gene encodes CDR1 MDHEN and CDR2 SYDVKM. V was cut by 2 bases and J by 5 bases, with 6 bases left in between. The CDR3 sequence is CASSLTAYGYTF. CDR3 DNA: TGTGCCAGCAGTTTAACCGCGTATGGCTACACCTTC.

This clone occurred once. This chain connects TRBV25-1 to TRBJ2-5, with TRBD2 identical over 8 bases. Germline V CDR1 and CDR2: MGHDK, SYGVNS. This CDR3 has 15 residues. Trimming at V came to 3 bases and at J to 5 bases, leaving 8 bases not matched to a gene. This CDR3 reads CASSDWRLASETQYF. The CDR3, as DNA: TGTGCCAGCAGTGATTGGAGACTAGCGTCGGAGACCCAGTACTTC.

This clone turned up a few times. V usage is TRBV2 and J usage is TRBJ1-5; 10 nucleotides line up with TRBD1. Germline V lookup: CDR1 SNHLY, CDR2 FYNNEI. V lost 5 bases, J lost 5 bases, and 6 bases stayed unmatched. This CDR3 is built from 15 residues. CDR3 residues: CASSLGTGDHQPQHF. The CDR3 DNA is TGTGCCAGCAGTCTGGGGACAGGGGACCATCAGCCCCAGCATTTT.

This CDR3 is CASSLVPLSGNTIYF. The CDR3 DNA reads TGTGCCAGCAGTCTAGTACCTCTCTCTGGAAACACCATATATTTT. The chain combines TRBV6-5 with TRBJ1-3; D not certain. Trimming removed 5 bases from V and 0 bases from J, with 11 bases in between. This CDR3 spans 15 amino acids. In germline, CDR1 is MNHEY, CDR2 SVGAGI.

The chain combines TRBV6-5 with TRBJ1-2; weak D call: TRBD1 (5 bases). Germline loops: CDR1 MNHEY, CDR2 SVGAGI. The CDR3 totals 13 residues. V shed 5 bases and J shed 8 bases, with 15 bases lying between them. CDR3 nucleotides: TGTGCCAGCAGTAGGGGCATGGGAGGCGGCTACACCTTC. It codes for CASSRGMGGGYTF.

J is TRBJ1-1 and V is TRBV28, with 7 bases matching TRBD1. The V gene's germline CDR1 is MDHEN and CDR2 SYDVKM. The CDR3 extends over 18 amino acids. Unmatched junction bases numbered 17, after V lost 7 bases and J lost 0 bases. The CDR3: CASNPGDSRLLLNTEAFF. The CDR3 DNA sequence: TGTGCCAGCAACCCTGGGGACAGCCGCCTGCTGCTGAACACTGAAGCTTTCTTT. The full variable domain, its missing parts supplied by reference TRBV28 and TRBJ1-1, is DVKVTQSSRYLVKRTGEKVFLECVQDMDHENMFWYRQDPGLGLRLIYFSYDVKMKEKGDIPEGYSVSREKKERFSLILESASTNQTSMYLCASNPGDSRLLLNTEAFFGQGTRLTVV.

In its sample, this clone was seen a few times. The CDR3: CASSYSIGAGDGYTF. CDR3 nucleotide sequence: TGTGCCAGCAGTTACTCGATTGGGGCAGGCGATGGCTACACCTTC. The genes are TRBV6-5 and TRBJ1-2, with D maybe TRBD1 (5 bases). The length of the CDR3 is 15 residues. Germline CDR1 is MNHEY and CDR2 is SVGAGI. The germline V and J ends were trimmed by 0 bases and 6 bases, with 14 bases remaining between them.

The chain links TRBV20-1 to TRBJ1-5; no reliable D call. The CDR3 spans 16 residues. Germline lookup yields CDR1 DFQATT and CDR2 SNEGSKA (reference sequence). V was pared by 3 bases and J by 0 bases, with 15 bases between. The CDR3 reads CSASNPVIPSNQPQHF. For the CDR3, the DNA is TGCAGTGCTAGTAACCCGGTCATACCTAGCAATCAGCCCCAGCATTTT.

Here the CDR3 DNA reads TGTGCCAGCAGCGATCGGGGAACCAAAGAGACCCAGTACTTC. This gives the protein CASSDRGTKETQYF. This chain joins TRBV9 and TRBJ2-5, with a weak D call TRBD2 (5 bases). Trimming left V 3 bases short and J 3 bases short, with 12 bases between. The CDR3 consists of 14 residues. Germline lookup yields CDR1 SGDLS and CDR2 YYNGEE.

This clone was counted once. This rearrangement joins TRBV28 to TRBJ1-3, with D uncertain. V lost 3 bases, J lost 4 bases, and 7 bases lay in between. This CDR3 has 13 residues. Looked up from germline, CDR1 is MDHEN and CDR2 is SYDVKM. In nucleotides, the CDR3 is TGTGCCAGCAGTTTGCCCCGGGGAAACACCATATATTTT. Protein sequence: CASSLPRGNTIYF.

The chain joins TRBV6-5 to TRBJ2-5; 9 positions match TRBD1. The V gene's germline CDR1 is MNHEY and CDR2 SVGAGI. Trimming at V came to 6 bases and at J to 5 bases, leaving 10 bases not matched to a gene. This CDR3 contains 15 residues. The CDR3 coding sequence is TGTGCCAGCAGGCTCTTAGGGACAGGGAGGGAGACCCAGTACTTC. This gives the protein CASRLLGTGRETQYF.

The chain employs TRBV28 and TRBJ1-6; 10 nucleotides line up with TRBD1. The CDR3 extends over 15 amino acids. Germline CDR1 is MDHEN and CDR2 is SYDVKM. The V and J ends lost 6 bases and 11 bases, in that order; junction bases with no gene match: 10. The CDR3 bases are TGTGCCAGCAGAACAAACCGGGACAGGGGAACACCCCTCCACTTT. This gives the protein CASRTNRDRGTPLHF.

This rearrangement joins TRBV19 to TRBJ1-5; no reliable D call. Germline V gene sequence: CDR1 LNHDA, CDR2 SQIVND (reference sequence). V gave up 3 bases and J gave up 5 bases, with 5 bases separating them. The CDR3 is 12 amino acids. This CDR3 is CASSIHYQPQHF. The CDR3 nucleotides are TGTGCCAGTAGTATCCACTATCAGCCCCAGCATTTT. The whole variable domain, remainder taken from reference TRBV19 and TRBJ1-5, is DGGITQSPKYLFRKEGQNVTLSCEQNLNHDAMYWYRQDPGQGLRLIYYSQIVNDFQKGDIAEGYSVSREKKESFPLTVTSAQKNPTAFYLCASSIHYQPQHFGDGTRLSIL.

This chain links TRBV21-1 with TRBJ1-5. TRBV21-1 is classified as a pseudogene. The CDR3 is 17 residues long. CDR3 in amino acids: CASSAIGGPLGNQPQHF. CDR3 coding DNA: TGTGCCAGCAGTGCTATCGGGGGGCCGTTGGGCAATCAGCCCCAGCATTTT.

This chain links TRBV5-4 with TRBJ2-1; D is undetermined. V was clipped by 2 bases and J by 4 bases, with 7 bases between them. CDR3 length: 13 residues. The germline V gene encodes CDR1 SGHNT and CDR2 YYREEE (reference sequence). The chain's CDR3 is CASSLNRYNEQFF. The CDR3 coding sequence is TGTGCCAGCAGCTTAAACAGATACAATGAGCAGTTCTTC.

This rearrangement joins TRBV5-1 to TRBJ2-7, with a weak D call TRBD1 (6 bases). Deletions cut 4 bases from V and 3 bases from J, with 17 bases between. The CDR3 sequence is 15 residues long. The germline V gene has CDR1 SGHRS and CDR2 YFSETQ. The CDR3 sequence is CASSRRTEGSYEQYF. Here the CDR3 DNA reads TGCGCCAGCAGCCGAAGGACAGAAGGGAGCTACGAGCAGTACTTC.

The gene calls are TRBV11-3 and TRBJ2-7; D remains unclear. The germline V gene encodes CDR1 SGHNT and CDR2 YENEEA. Between the trimmed V and J ends, which lost 4 bases and 0 bases, there was a span of 10 bases. The CDR3 has 14 amino acids. The CDR3 reads CASSYRSYSYEQYF. CDR3 nucleotides: TGTGCCAGCAGCTACCGGTCCTACTCCTACGAGCAGTACTTC.

This chain connects TRBV19 to TRBJ1-5; weak D call: TRBD1 (6 bases). The CDR3 contains 16 residues. V lost 6 bases, J lost 6 bases, and 21 bases lay in between. Germline V gene data show CDR1 as LNHDA and CDR2 as SQIVND (reference sequence). CDR3 in amino acids: CASSSHHRVGGQPQHF. The CDR3 DNA reads as TGTGCCAGTAGCTCTCACCACAGGGTAGGGGGTCAGCCCCAGCATTTT.

The chain is built from TRBV19 and TRBJ1-1, with D maybe TRBD1 (6 bases). Trimming left V 6 bases short and J 0 bases short, with 11 bases between. Germline V CDR1 and CDR2: LNHDA, SQIVND (reference sequence). The CDR3 length is 14 residues. The DNA for the CDR3 is TGTGCCAGTAGCGCGGACAGTTTGAACACTGAAGCTTTCTTT. Its translation: CASSADSLNTEAFF.

This chain links TRBV5-1 with TRBJ1-5; D unresolved. Per germline, CDR1 SGHRS and CDR2 YFSETQ. V was cut by 3 bases and J by 7 bases, with 11 bases left in between. This CDR3 is 13 amino acids long. The CDR3 DNA is TGCGCCAGCAGCTCAGAGACTGGCCAGCCCCAGCATTTT. Amino acid sequence: CASSSETGQPQHF.

The rearrangement joins TRBV19 to TRBJ1-5; 10 nucleotides align to TRBD1. Losses at the gene ends were 9 bases for V and 0 bases for J; bases not matched to a gene: 2. CDR1 and CDR2 (germline): LNHDA, SQIVND (reference sequence). This CDR3 region has 14 residues. The chain's CDR3 is CASRTGGSNQPQHF. The CDR3 coding sequence is TGTGCCAGCAGGACAGGGGGTAGCAATCAGCCCCAGCATTTT. Full variable domain (missing parts from reference TRBV19 and TRBJ1-5): DGGITQSPKYLFRKEGQNVTLSCEQNLNHDAMYWYRQDPGQGLRLIYYSQIVNDFQKGDIAEGYSVSREKKESFPLTVTSAQKNPTAFYLCASRTGGSNQPQHFGDGTRLSIL.

The V call is TRBV20-1, the J call TRBJ2-1; the D gene is possibly TRBD1 (5 bases). The germline V and J ends were trimmed by 3 bases and 3 bases, with 12 bases remaining between them. The CDR3 length is 14 residues. Germline V gives CDR1 DFQATT, CDR2 SNEGSKA (reference sequence). This CDR3 reads CSASPRVNYNEQFF. CDR3 sequence (DNA): TGCAGTGCTAGTCCCAGGGTGAACTACAATGAGCAGTTCTTC.

J is TRBJ2-5 and V is TRBV4-2; 16 nucleotides agree with TRBD2. With 4 bases clipped from V and 5 bases from J, the junction kept 7 bases outside the gene matches. The CDR3 extends over 17 amino acids. The germline CDR1 and CDR2 sequences are LGHNA and YNFKEQ. The CDR3 loop reads CASSLGTSGGAGETQYF. CDR3 DNA: TGTGCCAGCAGCCTCGGGACTAGCGGGGGGGCAGGGGAGACCCAGTACTTC.

In nucleotides, the CDR3 is TGTGCCAGTAGTCCAGGGGGCTATGGCTACACCTTC. As protein: CASSPGGYGYTF. J is TRBJ1-2 and V is TRBV19; 7 positions agree with TRBD1. Germline V CDR1 and CDR2: LNHDA, SQIVND (reference sequence). The CDR3 is made up of 12 amino acids. J gave up 4 bases and V 5 bases, and 1 base lay outside the gene matches.

V is TRBV6-1 and J is TRBJ1-4, with 7 bases matching TRBD1. J was trimmed by 5 bases and V by 2 bases; bases with no gene match: 14. CDR1 and CDR2 (germline): MNHNS, SASEGT. This CDR3 spans 18 amino acids. DNA of the CDR3: TGTGCCAGCAGTGAATTCTTCTTGGTGGGACAGCTGAATGAAAAACTGTTTTTT. Amino acid sequence: CASSEFFLVGQLNEKLFF.

CDR3 coding DNA: TGTGCCATCAGTGAGTCGGGACAGGGGATGAGGACTGAAGCTTTCTTT. Translation gives CAISESGQGMRTEAFF. This chain links TRBV10-3 with TRBJ1-1; TRBD1 aligns across 10 bases. The CDR3 contains 16 residues. Germline V gene lookup returns CDR1 ENHRY and CDR2 SYGVKD. Trimming removed 0 bases from V and 5 bases from J; junction bases left unmatched: 6.

This clone came up a few times. The sample carries other DNA sequences with the same CDR3. The chain uses TRBV5-1 and TRBJ1-5; TRBD1 aligns across 11 bases. This CDR3 has 14 residues. Germline V lookup: CDR1 SGHRS, CDR2 YFSETQ. The J segment lost 7 bases and the V segment lost 4 bases, leaving 4 bases of the junction unmatched. The CDR3 DNA sequence: TGCGCCAGCAGCCTCGGGACAGGGGGACAGCCCCAGCATTTT. Its protein product is CASSLGTGGQPQHF.